These T cell receptor beta chains were read from a single sample in a study of regulatory T cells in long-lasting Graves disease. TCRdb reprocessed the multiplex PCR reads via MiXCR and lists one record per CDR3 protein. The table includes over 200,000 distinct CDR3 sequences, around 18% detected once. This material consisted of peripheral blood mononuclear cells (PBMCs), taken at new diagnosis, from a patient treated with antithyroid drugs. Receptors originate from a female donor with Graves disease. Each CDR3 is given with its conserved first and last residue. The D gene is left open where the match is weak. Some rows have no size entry. The others give once, few or many, or a class for an expanded clone.

size: many
D: NA
V: TRBV20-1
J: TRBJ2-3
DNA: TGCAGTGCTAGAGATCGGGCGGACCCGGCAAGGGATACGCAGTATTTT
CDR3: CSARDRADPARDTQYF

size: NA
D: TRBD2
V: TRBV7-8
J: TRBJ2-1
DNA: TGTGCCAGCAGCTTACTAGCGGAACTAAACAATGAGCAGTTCTTC
CDR3: CASSLLAELNNEQFF

size: many
D: TRBD2
V: TRBV12-3/TRBV12-4
J: TRBJ2-7
DNA: TGTGCCAGCATTGGGACTACCCAGGACGAGCAGTACTTC
CDR3: CASIGTTQDEQYF

size: many
D: TRBD2
V: TRBV6-1
J: TRBJ2-4
DNA: TGTGCCAGCAGCCCAGTCCCGGGACTAGCGGAACTAGCCAAAAACATTCAGTACTTC
CDR3: CASSPVPGLAELAKNIQYF

size: many
D: NA
V: TRBV24-1
J: TRBJ2-1
DNA: TGTGCCACCAGTGACACAAGGACGGCCTACAATGAGCAGTTCTTC
CDR3: CATSDTRTAYNEQFF

size: many
D: NA
V: TRBV2
J: TRBJ2-3
DNA: TGTGCCAGCCTGGAGAGGTACTCAGATACGCAGTATTTT
CDR3: CASLERYSDTQYF

size: NA
D: NA
V: TRBV11-2
J: TRBJ2-5
DNA: TGTGCCAGCAGCTTATACGAGACCCAGTACTTC
CDR3: CASSLYETQYF

size: few
D: TRBD1
V: TRBV18
J: TRBJ2-2
DNA: TGTGCCAGCTCACCAGTCGGGACAGCCTTTGGCGGGGAGCTGTTTTTT
CDR3: CASSPVGTAFGGELFF

size: many
D: NA
V: TRBV3-1
J: TRBJ1-1
DNA: TGTGCCAGCAGCCCCCACTCGGGCACTGAAGCTTTCTTT
CDR3: CASSPHSGTEAFF

size: many
D: TRBD2
V: TRBV11-2
J: TRBJ2-1
DNA: TGTGCCAGCAGCTCAGGGACTAGCGGGATAGATGAGCAGTTCTTC
CDR3: CASSSGTSGIDEQFF

size: NA
D: TRBD1
V: TRBV4-2
J: TRBJ2-7
DNA: TGTGCCAGCAGCCACGATCCGGGACAGCCTTACGAGCAGTACTTC
CDR3: CASSHDPGQPYEQYF

size: many
D: TRBD1
V: TRBV6-2/TRBV6-3
J: TRBJ1-2
DNA: TGTGCCAGCAGTTTGACAGGGCCGTCCCTCTATGGCTACACCTTC
CDR3: CASSLTGPSLYGYTF

size: many
D: NA
V: TRBV30
J: TRBJ2-7
DNA: TGTGCCTGGAGACCCTCAACCTACGAGCAGTACTTC
CDR3: CAWRPSTYEQYF

size: NA
D: NA
V: TRBV6-2/TRBV6-3
J: TRBJ1-1
DNA: TGTGCCAGCAGTTCCGGGACGCCTAACACTGAAGCTTTCTTT
CDR3: CASSSGTPNTEAFF

size: many
D: NA
V: TRBV19
J: TRBJ1-4
DNA: TGTGCCAGTAGTCCAAGGACACCCAAGGGTGAAAAACTGTTTTTT
CDR3: CASSPRTPKGEKLFF

size: many
D: NA
V: TRBV3-1
J: TRBJ2-7
DNA: TGTGCCAGCAGCCACCGCGAGGGTTACGAGCAGTACTTC
CDR3: CASSHREGYEQYF

size: few
D: NA
V: TRBV10-3
J: TRBJ2-4
DNA: TGTGCCATCTCGAACTTTTCCAAAAACATTCAGTACTTC
CDR3: CAISNFSKNIQYF

size: NA
D: TRBD2
V: TRBV20-1
J: TRBJ2-1
DNA: TGCAGTGCTAGGGTTGTGATAGCGGGAGCGAGCTCCTACAATGAGCAGTTCTTC
CDR3: CSARVVIAGASSYNEQFF

size: many
D: NA
V: TRBV28
J: TRBJ2-3
DNA: TGTGCCGTCTGGGAGACTAGCACAGATACGCAGTATTTT
CDR3: CAVWETSTDTQYF

size: many
D: NA
V: TRBV28
J: TRBJ1-2
DNA: TGTGCCAGCAGGTCGTGGGACTTGAATGGCTACACCTTC
CDR3: CASRSWDLNGYTF

size: many
D: NA
V: TRBV18
J: TRBJ2-5
DNA: TGTGCCAGCTCACCAAGTTTAGGTGGAGGCCAGTACTTC
CDR3: CASSPSLGGGQYF

size: many
D: NA
V: TRBV19
J: TRBJ1-1
DNA: TGTGCCAGTAGTCAAGGACTTGAAGCTTTCTTT
CDR3: CASSQGLEAFF

size: NA
D: NA
V: TRBV18
J: TRBJ2-3
DNA: TGTGCCAGCTCACCACGCGAGGGAACTAGCACAGATACGCAGTATTTT
CDR3: CASSPREGTSTDTQYF

size: many
D: NA
V: TRBV28
J: TRBJ2-1
DNA: TGTGCCAGCAGTTTCGCTGCCGGGACACTGGGCTCCTACAATGAGCAGTTCTTC
CDR3: CASSFAAGTLGSYNEQFF

size: NA
D: TRBD1
V: TRBV2
J: TRBJ1-3
DNA: TGTGCCAGCGGGACAGGGTATTCGCCTGGAAACACCATATATTTT
CDR3: CASGTGYSPGNTIYF

size: NA
D: TRBD2
V: TRBV9
J: TRBJ2-1
DNA: TGTGCCAGCAGCCCTACTAGCGGGAGGGTGAATGAGCAGTTCTTC
CDR3: CASSPTSGRVNEQFF

size: many
D: NA
V: TRBV12-3/TRBV12-4
J: TRBJ1-2
DNA: TGTGCCAGCAGGGGGCTCTATGGCTACACCTTC
CDR3: CASRGLYGYTF

size: NA
D: NA
V: TRBV7-2
J: TRBJ2-7
DNA: TGTGCCAGCAGCTTAGGAGGCACTACCGCCCACGAGCAGTACTTC
CDR3: CASSLGGTTAHEQYF

size: many
D: TRBD2
V: TRBV19
J: TRBJ2-5
DNA: TGTGCCGTTAAGACTAGCGGAAGTGGGGGCACCCAGTACTTC
CDR3: CAVKTSGSGGTQYF

size: few
D: TRBD2
V: TRBV7-9
J: TRBJ2-3
DNA: TGTGCCAGCAGCCCGAGCTCGCTAGCGGGAGGGCCTGTAGATACGCAGTATTTT
CDR3: CASSPSSLAGGPVDTQYF

size: many
D: TRBD1
V: TRBV27
J: TRBJ1-2
DNA: TGTGCCAGCAGTTTTGCGGACAGGGGGCGCGAGTATGGCTACACCTTC
CDR3: CASSFADRGREYGYTF

size: many
D: NA
V: TRBV5-5
J: TRBJ2-7
DNA: TGTGCCAGCAGCTTACAGGGTACTGGGTCCTACGAGCAGTACTTC
CDR3: CASSLQGTGSYEQYF

size: many
D: NA
V: TRBV2
J: TRBJ2-7
DNA: TGTGCCAGCAGTGGGGACGACTCCTACGAGCAGTACTTC
CDR3: CASSGDDSYEQYF

size: many
D: NA
V: TRBV6-2/TRBV6-3
J: TRBJ1-5
DNA: TGTGCCAGCAGTTACGACTGGGGCGGTCAGCCCCAGCATTTT
CDR3: CASSYDWGGQPQHF

size: many
D: NA
V: TRBV28
J: TRBJ1-3
DNA: TGTGCCAGCCGGTCCCCAGGAAACACCATATATTTT
CDR3: CASRSPGNTIYF

size: many
D: TRBD2
V: TRBV6-1
J: TRBJ2-1
DNA: TGTGCCAGCAGTGAAGCGCTGCTAGCGGGAGGCGAGCAGTTCTTC
CDR3: CASSEALLAGGEQFF